One and the same sample provided the 8 T cell receptor beta chains below, sequenced in a study of cytomegalovirus exposure and HLA in healthy donors. PCR primers comprised 60 Vbeta and 13 Jbeta primers. The method was immunoSEQ multiplex PCR; TCRdb's version includes in-frame clones alone and lacks a portion of them. The data contain some 200,000 clones, roughly four fifths of them seen just once; the ten biggest clones take up roughly 0.8%. The sequenced sample was PBMCs. The receptors here all came from a woman in her late teens or twenties in good health and CMV-seronegative.

The rearrangement links TRBV6-1 to TRBJ2-1; 10 bases align to TRBD2. The CDR3 has 13 amino acids. Per the germline V gene, CDR1 is MNHNS and CDR2 is SASEGT. With 8 bases clipped from V and 5 bases from J, the junction kept 3 bases outside the gene matches. Written as DNA, the CDR3 is TGTGCCAGCGCGGGACTAGCGCACAATGAGCAGTTCTTC. Protein: CASAGLAHNEQFF.

This sequence joins TRBV28 and TRBJ2-3; D might be TRBD2 (6 bases). CDR3 size: 15 residues. Germline CDR1 reads MDHEN; CDR2 reads SYDVKM. Trimming removed 1 base at V and 4 bases at J, with 12 bases between. CDR3 sequence reads: CASSLFGGSADTQYF. The CDR3 DNA reads as TGTGCCAGCAGTTTATTCGGGGGTAGCGCAGATACGCAGTATTTT. The full variable domain, in which reference TRBV28 and TRBJ2-3 provide the parts outside the CDR3, is DVKVTQSSRYLVKRTGEKVFLECVQDMDHENMFWYRQDPGLGLRLIYFSYDVKMKEKGDIPEGYSVSREKKERFSLILESASTNQTSMYLCASSLFGGSADTQYFGPGTRLTVL.

The chain joins TRBV5-4 to TRBJ1-2; 9 positions agree with TRBD1. The CDR3 covers 19 residues. After removal of 3 bases from V and 0 bases from J, the junction contained 15 bases not matched to a gene. CDR1 SGHNT and CDR2 YYREEE come from the germline V gene (reference sequence). The CDR3 sequence is CASSSPILGQGPPNYGYTF. In DNA, the CDR3 is TGTGCCAGCAGCTCACCGATTCTGGGACAGGGTCCCCCTAACTATGGCTACACCTTC.

This clone was observed a handful of times. The chain employs TRBV27 and TRBJ1-1; TRBD1 might be the D (5 bases). V lost 4 bases to trimming and J lost 7 bases, with 7 bases between them. The CDR3 sequence is 11 residues long. Germline-derived CDR1 and CDR2 are MNHEY and SMNVEV (reference sequence). The CDR3 region has the DNA TGTGCCAGCAGTTCCCAGGGTGAAGCTTTCTTT. It is translated as CASSSQGEAFF.

The CDR3 reads CASNPGVGQVHGYTF. CDR3 DNA: TGTGCCAGCAACCCAGGCGTGGGGCAGGTCCATGGCTACACCTTC. The V call is TRBV6-4, the J call TRBJ1-2; D may be TRBD1 (5 bases). This CDR3 has 15 amino acids. In germline, CDR1 is MRHNA, CDR2 SNTAGT. V lost 7 bases and J lost 6, with 21 bases in between.

The rearrangement uses TRBV7-9 and TRBJ2-1; perhaps TRBD2 as D (6 bases). This CDR3 is 15 amino acids long. Trimming shortened V by 2 bases and J by 0 bases, and 8 bases separated the two germline ends. Germline CDR1 is SEHNR and CDR2 is FQNEAQ (reference sequence). The chain's CDR3 is CASSLTGDSYNEQFF. The CDR3 DNA is TGTGCCAGCAGCTTAACGGGAGACTCCTACAATGAGCAGTTCTTC.

The chain uses TRBV27 and TRBJ2-7; TRBD2 matches 10 bases. CDR3 length: 15 amino acids. The V segment lost 6 bases and the J segment 0 bases; nucleotides outside the gene matches: 5. The V gene's germline CDR1 is MNHEY and CDR2 SMNVEV (reference sequence). In DNA form, the CDR3 reads TGTGCCAGCAGGCTAGCGGGAGTGAGCTCCTACGAGCAGTACTTC. Amino acids: CASRLAGVSSYEQYF.

This chain uses TRBV25-1 with TRBJ1-1; no reliable D call. The CDR3 is made up of 12 amino acids. V dropped 4 bases and J dropped 4 bases, with 7 bases sitting between them. The germline CDR1 and CDR2 sequences are MGHDK and SYGVNS. DNA of the CDR3: TGTGCCAGCAGTGGGGTAGCCACTGAAGCTTTCTTT. This translates into CASSGVATEAFF.